This entry describes one TCR beta chain. Antigen unknown. This record belongs to a study of monozygotic twins with inflammatory bowel disease. Broader study findings: Lower TCRbeta diversity (inverse Simpson) was seen in IBD patients than in healthy co-twins.

Germline V CDR1 and CDR2: MNHEY, SVGAGI. CDR3 length equals 13 residues. Total RNA from whole blood was isolated with no T cell sorting. TCRdb reprocessed the 5' RACE reads and reports one entry per CDR3 protein, with no DNA. This repertoire includes some 440,000 distinct CDR3 sequences. The V and J genes are TRBV6-5 and TRBJ2-1; TCRdb picks TRBD2, but there is no DNA to check that call. This clonotype was sampled from a human donor with ulcerative colitis or Crohn's disease, or a healthy co-twin of an affected twin (not recorded which). The specimen was blood. This CDR3 reads CASRLAGDNEQFF.